The clone carrying this TCR beta chain came up once. The data derive from a study of T cell changes during pregnancy in multiple sclerosis. Data came from immunoSEQ multiplex PCR; TCRdb stores just in-frame clones and leaves some out. The sample has tens of thousands of clones, 80% to 95% seen once. Looked up from germline, CDR1 is SGHAT and CDR2 is FQNNGV. Trimming pared 0 bases from V and 4 bases from J, leaving 9 bases between. The CDR3 contains 14 residues. This receptor was taken from a female donor in good health, enrolled as a control in a pregnancy study. The starting material was peripheral blood, obtained in the third trimester of pregnancy. The chain links TRBV11-2 to TRBJ1-2; D might be TRBD1 (5 bases). The CDR3 DNA is TGTGCCAGCAGCTTAGATGCACAGGTCTATGGCTACACCTTC. This codes for CASSLDAQVYGYTF.